Listed below are T cell receptor beta chains from one sample, sequenced in a study of T cell changes during pregnancy in multiple sclerosis. The method was immunoSEQ multiplex PCR; TCRdb's version includes in-frame clones alone and lacks a portion of them. The table shows tens of thousands of clones, with 88% occurring only once. The sample in question was peripheral blood, obtained in the first trimester of pregnancy. These receptors were collected from a female donor with multiple sclerosis, enrolled in a pregnancy study. Both conserved end residues are part of each CDR3. A D gene is named only where the DNA matches it firmly. Only part of the rows carry a size: once, few, many, or a class if the clone is expanded.

v_call	d_call	j_call	clone_size	cdr3_nt	cdr3_aa
TRBV25-1	.	TRBJ2-3	.	TGTGCCAGCACCCAAAGGGGAGATACGCAGTATTTT	CASTQRGDTQYF
TRBV5-6	.	TRBJ1-1	.	TGTGCCAGCAGCTTGGGGGAGGGGCGAAGAGGAGCTTTCTTT	CASSLGEGRRGAFF
TRBV5-1	TRBD1	TRBJ1-1	.	TGCGCCAGCAGCTTGGATTGGACAGGGAGGACTGAAGCTTTCTTT	CASSLDWTGRTEAFF
TRBV18	TRBD1	TRBJ1-1	.	TGTGCCAGCTCACAGCAACAGGGGCACACTGAAGCTTTCTTT	CASSQQQGHTEAFF
TRBV19	.	TRBJ2-2	.	TGTGCCAGTAGTACGCTAACAGCTAACACCGGGGAGCTGTTTTTT	CASSTLTANTGELFF
TRBV5-1	.	TRBJ1-2	once	TGCGCCAGCAGCCTGGACAGATCAATTCATGGCTACACCTTC	CASSLDRSIHGYTF
TRBV30	.	TRBJ1-1	.	TGTGCCTGGACCCCCCGGGGGGCAGTCGGGGGAAGTATGAACACTGAAGCTTTCTTT	CAWTPRGAVGGSMNTEAFF
TRBV18	.	TRBJ2-2	.	TGTGCCAGCTCACCACGCGGCACCGGGGAGCTGTTTTTT	CASSPRGTGELFF
TRBV6-4	TRBD2	TRBJ2-3	few	TGTGCCAGCAGTACTAGCGGGAGGGCCACAGATACGCAGTATTTT	CASSTSGRATDTQYF
TRBV7-9	.	TRBJ2-3	.	TGTGCCAGCAGCTTAGAAACAGGGGGGGACACAGATACGCAGTATTTT	CASSLETGGDTDTQYF
TRBV4-1	TRBD2	TRBJ2-1	.	TGCGCCAGCAGCCAAGAACTTGAACTAGCGGGAGTCAATGAGCAGTTCTTC	CASSQELELAGVNEQFF
TRBV2	.	TRBJ2-7	.	TGTGCCAGCAGTGAAGGGAGGGGCAGCCCCTACGAGCAGTACTTC	CASSEGRGSPYEQYF
TRBV4-1	.	TRBJ2-1	once	TGCGCCAGCAGCCAAGAATCGGAGGTTGGGGACAATGAGCAGTTCTTC	CASSQESEVGDNEQFF
TRBV5-4	TRBD2	TRBJ2-3	.	TGTGCCAGCAGCTCGGGACTAGCGGGAGGGCGGGCAGATACGCAGTATTTT	CASSSGLAGGRADTQYF
TRBV11-2	TRBD2	TRBJ2-2	.	TGTGCCAGCAGCTCCAGACTAGCGGGAGAACCAGGGGAGCTGTTTTTT	CASSSRLAGEPGELFF
TRBV19	TRBD2	TRBJ2-1	.	TGTGCCAGTAGTGATCGACTAGCGAATTCCTACAATGAGCAGTTCTTC	CASSDRLANSYNEQFF
TRBV18	.	TRBJ2-5	.	TGTGCCAGCTCACCTGGGGGCAGGCAAGAGACCCAGTACTTC	CASSPGGRQETQYF
TRBV6-1	.	TRBJ2-5	.	TGTGCCAGCAGTGACATCGGAGTCCAGTACTTC	CASSDIGVQYF
TRBV27	.	TRBJ1-6	once	TGTGCCAGCAGTTTCTCCCGGGACATTAATTCACCCCTCCACTTT	CASSFSRDINSPLHF
TRBV19	.	TRBJ1-2	once	TGTGCCAGTAGTATTACCGAAGCTCTCTATGGCTACACCTTC	CASSITEALYGYTF
TRBV7-2	.	TRBJ2-2	.	TGTGCCAGCAGCCGAGCCGGGTCGAGCACCGGGGAGCTGTTTTTT	CASSRAGSSTGELFF
TRBV5-1	TRBD1	TRBJ2-6	.	TGCGCCAGCAGCTTTTACTGGACAGGGGGCTCTGGGGCCAACGTCCTGACTTTC	CASSFYWTGGSGANVLTF
TRBV11-2	.	TRBJ2-5	.	TGTGCCAGCAGCCTAACGGGACTGACGGGGGAGACCCAGTACTTC	CASSLTGLTGETQYF
TRBV6-1	TRBD1	TRBJ2-7	.	TGTGCCAGCAGACGACAGGGAGCCTACGAGCAGTACTTC	CASRRQGAYEQYF
TRBV5-5	TRBD1	TRBJ1-1	.	TGTGCCAGCAGCCCCCGACAGGGTCACACTGAAGCTTTCTTT	CASSPRQGHTEAFF
TRBV19	TRBD1	TRBJ1-5	.	TGTGCCAGTAGTGCATCAGGGGGAAACAATCAGCCCCAGCATTTT	CASSASGGNNQPQHF
TRBV7-9	.	TRBJ2-3	.	TGTGCCAGCATCGGAGGGGCCGTCGATCTCACAGATACGCAGTATTTT	CASIGGAVDLTDTQYF
TRBV10-3	TRBD2	TRBJ2-7	.	TGTGCCATCAAGGGGACTAGCTTCAGCCACGAGCAGTACTTC	CAIKGTSFSHEQYF
TRBV7-9	TRBD1	TRBJ1-2	.	TGTGCCAGCAGCTTTAATGGACAGGGGAACTATGGCTACACCTTC	CASSFNGQGNYGYTF
TRBV6-4	.	TRBJ2-3	.	TGTGCCAGCAGTGCTCGAGCGGAGGTCATAGATACGCAGTATTTT	CASSARAEVIDTQYF
TRBV6-6	.	TRBJ2-7	once	TGTGCCAGCAGTTACCTTCAGGGCGTACGGGAGCAGTACTTC	CASSYLQGVREQYF
TRBV5-6	.	TRBJ1-2	few	TGTGCCAGCAGCTTCGGTGTAGGGGATGGCGGCTACACCTTC	CASSFGVGDGGYTF
TRBV6-5	TRBD1	TRBJ2-7	.	TGTGCCAGCAGTTTTACTAGGGGGCAAGAACGCGAGCAGTACTTC	CASSFTRGQEREQYF
TRBV5-1	.	TRBJ2-7	.	TGCGCCAGCAGCTTGTACCCTACTCTCCACGAGCAGTACTTC	CASSLYPTLHEQYF
TRBV2	.	TRBJ1-2	.	TGTGCCGGGACGGGGGGTAACTATGGCTACACCTTC	CAGTGGNYGYTF
TRBV28	.	TRBJ1-2	.	TGTGCCAGCAGTTCCTTGACTGACAACTATGGCTACACCTTC	CASSSLTDNYGYTF
TRBV14	.	TRBJ2-7	.	TGTGCCAGCAGCCAAAATACAGGGGGGGTTCCCTACGAGCAGTACTTC	CASSQNTGGVPYEQYF
TRBV10-3	TRBD1	TRBJ1-1	.	TGTGCCATCAGTGAGAGGGGGCAGAGCACTGAAGCTTTCTTT	CAISERGQSTEAFF
TRBV6-5	.	TRBJ1-2	.	TGTGCCAGCAGTCTAGGAGGGAACTATGGCTACACCTTC	CASSLGGNYGYTF
TRBV18	TRBD1	TRBJ1-4	.	TGTGCCAGCTCACTTACGACAGGGGACGATGAAAAACTGTTTTTT	CASSLTTGDDEKLFF
TRBV7-3	.	TRBJ2-6	.	TGTGCCAGCACCCCTTGGGCAGGCTCTGGGGCCAACGTCCTGACTTTC	CASTPWAGSGANVLTF
TRBV5-4	TRBD1	TRBJ1-2	.	TGTGCCAGCAGCTTGGGGGACAGAGTCTATGGCTACACCTTC	CASSLGDRVYGYTF
TRBV28	.	TRBJ1-5	once	TGTGCCAGCAGTTTAGGTGGGCCGATTAATCAGCCCCAGCATTTT	CASSLGGPINQPQHF
TRBV28	TRBD2	TRBJ2-7	once	TGTGCCAGCAGTCCCGGGACTAGTGGCTACGAGCAGTACTTC	CASSPGTSGYEQYF
TRBV7-2	.	TRBJ2-5	.	TGTGCCAGCAGCTTAGTAGGGGGGAGGGTAGGAGAGACCCAGTACTTC	CASSLVGGRVGETQYF
TRBV28	TRBD1	TRBJ1-4	.	TGTGCCAGCACCTCATCCGGGACAGGGGATGAAAAACTGTTTTTT	CASTSSGTGDEKLFF
TRBV30	TRBD1	TRBJ2-7	.	TGTGCCTGGATTAATCGGGACAGGGGACTACAGTACTTC	CAWINRDRGLQYF
TRBV30	.	TRBJ1-2	.	TGTGCCTGGAGTGGCGCATATAACTATGGCTACACCTTC	CAWSGAYNYGYTF
TRBV14	.	TRBJ2-7	.	TGTGCCAGCAGCCAAGAACTGTCGAGGCACGAGCAGTACTTC	CASSQELSRHEQYF